These T cell receptor beta chains were read from a single sample in a study of T cells in Graves' hyperthyroidism and ophthalmopathy. MiXCR, run by TCRdb on the multiplex PCR reads, gives a single entry per CDR3 protein. This sample has hundreds of thousands of distinct CDR3 sequences, with under 15% found just once. Source material: blood. All receptors come from a woman between 18 and 30 years old with Graves' hyperthyroidism. CDR3s include the opening cysteine and the closing phenylalanine or tryptophan. The D gene is left open where the match is weak. Rows give clone size only sometimes, using once, few, many, or a class for an expanded clone.

V	size	D	J	CDR3	DNA
TRBV20-1	few	TRBD2	TRBJ2-7	CSARESSGGATGEQYF	TGCAGTGCTAGAGAGTCTAGCGGGGGGGCAACGGGTGAGCAGTACTTC
TRBV11-3	many	-	TRBJ2-1	CASSLVSGNRYNEQFF	TGTGCCAGCAGCTTAGTCAGTGGGAACCGCTACAATGAGCAGTTCTTC
TRBV24-1	many	-	TRBJ2-7	CATSGDSSYEQYF	TGTGCCACCAGTGGAGACAGCTCCTACGAGCAGTACTTC
TRBV29-1	many	TRBD1	TRBJ1-1	CSVGGQGQWTEAFF	TGCAGCGTTGGAGGACAGGGGCAGTGGACTGAAGCTTTCTTT
TRBV5-1	many	TRBD1	TRBJ1-5	CASSAGTDNQPQHF	TGCGCCAGCAGCGCCGGGACAGACAATCAGCCCCAGCATTTT
TRBV7-9	many	-	TRBJ2-1	CASSDGGLSYNEQFF	TGTGCCAGCAGCGACGGGGGCCTCTCCTACAATGAGCAGTTCTTC
TRBV27	-	TRBD1	TRBJ2-6	CASRGQGALGANVLTF	TGTGCCAGCCGCGGACAGGGGGCGCTTGGGGCCAACGTCCTGACTTTC
TRBV12-3/TRBV12-4	-	TRBD1	TRBJ2-7	CASSATGGGEQYF	TGTGCCAGCAGTGCGACAGGGGGGGGCGAGCAGTACTTC
TRBV7-2	-	-	TRBJ2-2	CASRRGHTTGELFF	TGTGCCAGCCGGCGGGGGCACACAACCGGGGAGCTGTTTTTT
TRBV25-1	many	-	TRBJ2-7	CASRLAGSYEQYF	TGTGCCAGCAGGCTAGCAGGATCCTACGAGCAGTACTTC
TRBV28	many	-	TRBJ2-7	CASSLNGDLSYEQYF	TGTGCCAGCAGTTTGAACGGGGACCTCTCCTACGAGCAGTACTTC
TRBV9	few	-	TRBJ2-5	CASSPTEGFQETQYF	TGTGCCAGCAGCCCCACCGAGGGTTTTCAAGAGACCCAGTACTTC
TRBV7-9	many	-	TRBJ2-7	CASSLELRSHEQYF	TGTGCCAGCAGCTTAGAATTGAGATCCCACGAGCAGTACTTC
TRBV2	many	-	TRBJ1-2	CASSTGRRGYTF	TGTGCCAGCTCAACAGGGCGAAGAGGCTACACCTTC
TRBV3-1	-	TRBD1	TRBJ2-5	CASSQDWNRGKETQYF	TGTGCCAGCAGCCAAGATTGGAACAGGGGGAAAGAGACCCAGTACTTC
TRBV6-1	few	-	TRBJ1-2	CASTSGGAHGYTF	TGTGCCAGCACGAGTGGGGGCGCCCATGGCTACACCTTC
TRBV12-3/TRBV12-4	many	-	TRBJ1-5	CASSLGDRAFSQPQHF	TGTGCCAGCAGTTTAGGGGACCGGGCTTTTAGTCAGCCCCAGCATTTT
TRBV20-1	many	TRBD2	TRBJ2-1	CSAREASGYNEQFF	TGCAGTGCTCGGGAGGCTAGCGGATACAATGAGCAGTTCTTC
TRBV28	many	-	TRBJ1-5	CASSLALGTASNQPQHF	TGTGCCAGCAGTTTGGCCCTCGGGACCGCGAGCAATCAGCCCCAGCATTTT
TRBV20-1	many	TRBD2	TRBJ2-1	CSAKKLAGGLGSYNEQFF	TGCAGTGCTAAGAAACTAGCGGGGGGGCTGGGGTCTTACAATGAGCAGTTCTTC
TRBV5-1	many	TRBD2	TRBJ2-5	CASSLEGGRAETQYF	TGCGCCAGCAGCTTGGAAGGCGGGAGGGCGGAGACCCAGTACTTC
TRBV10-3	many	TRBD2	TRBJ2-3	CAILAGTSGKDTQYF	TGTGCCATCCTCGCCGGGACTAGCGGGAAAGATACGCAGTATTTT
TRBV18	few	-	TRBJ2-1	CASRSPASASSYNEQFF	TGTGCCAGTCGCAGCCCTGCTAGCGCGAGCTCCTACAATGAGCAGTTCTTC
TRBV11-1	-	-	TRBJ2-7	CASRQPLAWGTYNEQYF	TGTGCCAGCAGACAGCCCCTAGCGTGGGGAACCTACAATGAGCAGTACTTC